A single sample is the source of the 16 T cell receptor beta chains below, sequenced in a study of tumor-infiltrating lymphocytes in oesophageal squamous cell carcinoma. TCRdb passed the PCR reads through MiXCR, listing each CDR3 protein once. The sample gives 8,500 to 11,000 distinct CDR3 sequences, around 60% of which show up once; around a quarter is in the top ten. Material: esophageal tumor tissue. These receptors were obtained from a female donor with esophageal squamous cell carcinoma.

The chain recombines TRBV6-2 or TRBV6-3 with TRBJ2-7; 7 nucleotides line up with TRBD1. The CDR3 is 16 amino acids. The V and J ends lost 5 bases and 1 base, in that order; junction bases with no gene match: 11. CDR1 and CDR2 from the germline V gene are MNHEY and SVGEGT. The CDR3 sequence: CASSDLDREGSYEQYF. CDR3 DNA sequence: TGTGCCAGCAGTGATTTAGACAGGGAAGGATCCTACGAGCAGTACTTC.

This clonotype came up a few times. This may stem from a read error, because a much larger clone lies one nucleotide away. The chain has TRBV6-4 and TRBJ2-7, with 10 bases aligning to TRBD2. Germline V gene data show CDR1 as MRHNA and CDR2 as SNTAGT. CDR3 size: 15 residues. J was trimmed by 7 bases and V by 2 bases; bases with no gene match: 8. The CDR3 region has the DNA TGTGCCAGCAGTGACGCTAGCGGGGGAAGCAATGAGCAGTACTTC. The encoded protein is CASSDASGGSNEQYF.

A few counts support this clonotype. V usage is TRBV28 and J usage is TRBJ2-1; 12 bases agree with TRBD2. The length of the CDR3 is 13 residues. Germline lookup yields CDR1 MDHEN and CDR2 SYDVKM. The V and J ends lost 5 bases and 10 bases, in that order; junction bases with no gene match: 3. As DNA, the CDR3 is TGTGCCAGCAGTCTCGGGACTAGCGGGGAGCAGTTCTTC. Amino acids: CASSLGTSGEQFF.

This clonotype was observed once. The genes are TRBV25-1 and TRBJ1-4; D uncertain. The V end was cut by 1 base, the J end by 8 bases, with 14 bases between. CDR1 is MGHDK, CDR2 SYGVNS, per germline. The CDR3 is 15 amino acids. The CDR3 nucleotides are TGTGCCAGCAGTGAATCCACGGGGTGGGTCGAAAAACTGTTTTTT. Its translation: CASSESTGWVEKLFF.

J is TRBJ1-5 and V is TRBV28; D uncertain. CDR1 is MDHEN and CDR2 is SYDVKM in the germline V gene. The CDR3 is 14 amino acids. The ends were cut back, 5 bases at V and 2 bases at J, with 10 bases in the middle. CDR3 in DNA: TGTGCCAGCAGTGTACCACGGGGCAATCAGCCCCAGCATTTT. Translating it yields CASSVPRGNQPQHF.

V usage is TRBV11-2 and J usage is TRBJ2-3; 9 bases line up with TRBD2. CDR3 length: 17 amino acids. The germline gives CDR1 SGHAT, CDR2 FQNNGV. V trimming: 3 bases; J trimming: 2 bases; junction bases outside the gene matches: 9. CDR3 amino acids: CASSFSPAGGNTDTQYF. The CDR3 DNA is TGTGCCAGCAGCTTTTCCCCAGCGGGAGGTAACACAGATACGCAGTATTTT.

The rearrangement joins TRBV6-5 to TRBJ1-2, with 7 bases identical to TRBD1. Germline CDR1 MNHEY, CDR2 SVGAGI. This CDR3 spans 16 amino acids. J lost 1 base, V lost 0 bases, and 5 bases had no gene match. CDR3 DNA sequence: TGTGCCAGCAGTTACTCCCAACCAGGGGGTAACTATGGCTACACCTTC. Amino acid sequence: CASSYSQPGGNYGYTF.

Details on this clonotype: The junction departs from the called germline gene at one end, perhaps through a read error. The chain is built from TRBV6-4 and TRBJ2-3, with D perhaps TRBD1 or TRBD2 (5 bases each). Germline CDR1 MRHNA, CDR2 SNTAGT. The length of the CDR3 is 11 residues. CDR3 region: CASRDRDPPRF. In DNA form, the CDR3 reads TGTGCCAGCAGAGACCGGGACCCCCCACGGTTT.

This sequence joins TRBV6-1 and TRBJ2-3, with 9 positions matching TRBD1. The junction had 4 bases not matched to a gene; V was cut back by 6 bases and J by 3 bases. This CDR3 comprises 14 residues. CDR1 and CDR2 (germline): MNHNS, SASEGT. The DNA for the CDR3 is TGTGCCAGCAGAGTACAGGGGGCTACAGATACGCAGTATTTT. It encodes CASRVQGATDTQYF.

This rearrangement joins TRBV6-5 to TRBJ2-5; perhaps D is TRBD1 or TRBD2 (6 bases each). The end of the DNA fits TRBJ2-1 better, so the J call may be wrong. This CDR3 comprises 16 residues. Germline V gene data show CDR1 as MNHEY and CDR2 as SVGAGI. The CDR3 reads CASSGAPGWGRDTQFF. The CDR3 DNA follows: TGTGCCAGCAGTGGGGCCCCGGGATGGGGGCGGGATACGCAGTTCTTC.

As for this clonotype: At one end the junction does not follow the germline gene, possibly because of a read error. The chain has TRBV12-3 or TRBV12-4 and TRBJ1-6, with TRBD1 as a possible D gene (6 bases). The CDR3 runs 14 residues. The CDR3 protein is CASSLDAQGTKQYF. The CDR3 coding sequence is TGTGCCAGCAGTTTAGATGCCCAGGGGACGAAGCAGTACTTT.

The V and J genes are TRBV7-6 and TRBJ2-1; tentative D call: TRBD2 (6 bases). Germline CDR1 is SGHVS and CDR2 is FNYEAQ. This CDR3 contains 15 residues. V dropped 0 bases and J dropped 7 bases, with 13 bases sitting between them. CDR3 in DNA: TGTGCCAGCAGCTTAGCGGGCCGGGAGATGAATGAGCAGTTCTTC. Amino acids: CASSLAGREMNEQFF.

A note on this clonotype: A read error may account for a junction end that differs from germline. The chain uses TRBV19 and TRBJ1-2, with 7 bases that match TRBD1. The CDR3 length is 13 residues. Germline loops: CDR1 LNHDA, CDR2 SQIVND (reference sequence). CDR3 protein: CASSQGGLYGNTF. The CDR3 coding sequence is TGTGCCAGTAGCCAGGGGGGTCTCTATGGCAACACCTTC.

In regard to this clonotype: Compared with germline, one end of the junction differs, possibly owing to a read error. The chain carries TRBV7-6 and TRBJ2-3, with 7 nucleotides matching TRBD1. The CDR3 length is 16 residues. CDR1 is SGHVS and CDR2 is FNYEAQ in the germline V gene. The CDR3 region is CASSRTPGQSTDTQYF. CDR3 in DNA: TGTGCTAGCAGCCGTACTCCGGGACAGAGCACAGATACGCAGTATTTT.

The gene calls are TRBV5-4 and TRBJ2-5, with 10 bases aligning to TRBD1. The CDR3 is 15 amino acids. V lost 4 bases and J lost 3; bases outside the gene matches: 6. Germline loops: CDR1 SGHNT, CDR2 YYREEE (reference sequence). The CDR3 DNA sequence: TGTGCCAGCAGCGAAGACAGGGGGCGCGAAGAGACCCAGTACTTC. Translated, it gives CASSEDRGREETQYF. Complete variable domain (other parts from reference TRBV5-4 and TRBJ2-5): ETGVTQSPTHLIKTRGQQVTLRCSSQSGHNTVSWYQQALGQGPQFIFQYYREEENGRGNFPPRFSGLQFPNYSSELNVNALELDDSALYLCASSEDRGREETQYFGPGTRLLVL.

V is TRBV9 and J is TRBJ2-5; 8 bases match TRBD1. With V trimmed by 2 bases and J by 5 bases, 8 bases remained unmatched. CDR3 length: 15 residues. In germline, CDR1 is SGDLS, CDR2 YYNGEE. The CDR3: CASSVHGQGGETQYF. DNA for the CDR3: TGTGCCAGCAGCGTCCACGGACAGGGCGGTGAGACCCAGTACTTC.